This T cell receptor (beta chain) was found in a study of identical twins. Study-wide results and limits: In zero-insertion analyses, partial confounding could arise from invariant MAIT and iNKT cells.

MiXCR was run by TCRdb on the 5' RACE reads, yielding one entry per CDR3 protein. This table has 700,000 or so distinct CDR3 sequences, about 20% appearing once. The CDR3 consists of 15 residues. Germline CDR1 is SGDLS and CDR2 is YYNGEE. V lost 4 bases, J lost 3 bases, and 13 bases lay in between. On this clonotype: What it binds is unknown.

These data were also filed under a second study, of T cells expressing NK-cell markers.

Sequenced material: PBMCs. This TCR came from a woman aged 18-29 years in good health. The J gene is TRBJ1-4, the V gene TRBV9; D call uncertain. The CDR3, as DNA: TGTGCCAGCAGCCCTCGACCGTCCTCTAATGAAAAACTGTTTTTT. Its protein product is CASSPRPSSNEKLFF.